This is a list of T cell receptor beta chains from one sample in a study of cytomegalovirus exposure and HLA in healthy donors. Method: immunoSEQ multiplex PCR; TCRdb's copy keeps in-frame clones and lacks some. Among around 200,000 clones listed, about 81% were seen once. Sequencing was performed on PBMCs. The receptors shown here come from a woman aged 25 to 45 in good health and CMV-seronegative. Both conserved end residues are part of each CDR3. A D gene is named only where the DNA matches it firmly. Some rows have no size entry. The others give once, few or many, or a class for an expanded clone.

.,TRBV27,TRBD1,TRBJ1-1,CASSLSGQGTEAFF,TGTGCCAGCAGTTTATCGGGACAGGGGACTGAAGCTTTCTTT
once,TRBV6-1,TRBD2,TRBJ2-5,CASSERPGGETQYF,TGTGCCAGCAGTGAACGACCGGGAGGCGAGACCCAGTACTTC
once,TRBV6-5,TRBD2,TRBJ2-2,CASSYVAGASGELFF,TGTGCCAGCAGTTACGTAGCGGGGGCCTCCGGGGAGCTGTTTTTT
few,TRBV27,TRBD1,TRBJ2-7,CASKALSTGDVEQYF,TGTGCCAGCAAGGCTCTCTCTACAGGGGACGTCGAGCAGTACTTC
.,TRBV5-1,TRBD1,TRBJ2-1,CASGSLGTVNEQFF,TGCGCCAGTGGATCACTAGGGACAGTCAATGAGCAGTTCTTC
.,TRBV18,.,TRBJ1-4,CASSSQGNEKLFF,TGTGCCAGCTCGTCGCAGGGGAATGAAAAACTGTTTTTT
once,TRBV28,.,TRBJ2-1,CASSLAPGGPNEQFF,TGTGCCAGCAGTTTAGCCCCGGGGGGCCCTAATGAGCAGTTCTTC
.,TRBV29-1,.,TRBJ2-2,CSGGVQQNTGELFF,TGCAGCGGCGGGGTCCAGCAGAACACCGGGGAGCTGTTTTTT
.,TRBV18,.,TRBJ2-5,CASSKGTAEGGQYF,TGTGCCAGCTCAAAAGGGACAGCAGAGGGGGGCCAGTACTTC
.,TRBV6-5,.,TRBJ1-3,CASSYQPRTGNTIYF,TGTGCCAGCAGTTACCAACCCAGGACTGGAAACACCATATATTTT
.,TRBV18,.,TRBJ1-1,CASSPGASEAFF,TGTGCCAGCTCACCAGGGGCAAGTGAAGCTTTCTTT
.,TRBV9,.,TRBJ1-1,CASSVDGLMNTEAFF,TGTGCCAGCAGCGTAGATGGCCTTATGAACACTGAAGCTTTCTTT
few,TRBV7-9,.,TRBJ2-7,CASSLSRGAYEQYF,TGTGCCAGCAGCTTATCCCGAGGAGCCTACGAGCAGTACTTC
once,TRBV5-1,.,TRBJ2-3,CASRGGRLEGQWTPTDTQYF,TGCGCCAGCAGGGGGGGAAGACTAGAAGGGCAATGGACCCCCACAGATACGCAGTATTTT
.,TRBV7-3,.,TRBJ2-7,CASSKPGGEQYF,TGTGCCAGCAGCAAGCCTGGGGGGGAGCAGTACTTC
.,TRBV6-1,.,TRBJ2-5,CASSEARATGETQYF,TGTGCCAGCAGTGAAGCGCGGGCGACGGGAGAGACCCAGTACTTC
.,TRBV7-9,TRBD1,TRBJ1-5,CASSSQGAAQPQHF,TGTGCCAGCAGCTCTCAGGGGGCCGCTCAGCCCCAGCATTTT
few,TRBV19,.,TRBJ1-2,CASSIIETGSANYGYTF,TGTGCCAGTAGTATAATTGAGACGGGGTCAGCTAACTATGGCTACACCTTC
once,TRBV5-6,.,TRBJ2-7,CASSQGSSYEQYF,TGTGCCAGCAGCCAAGGGAGCTCCTACGAGCAGTACTTC
.,TRBV10-1,.,TRBJ1-1,CASKQGNTEAFF,TGCGCCAGCAAGCAGGGGAACACTGAAGCTTTCTTT
.,TRBV9,TRBD2,TRBJ2-3,CASSKTPFRAGEPPSTDTQYF,TGTGCCAGCAGCAAAACACCCTTTAGGGCGGGAGAACCTCCTAGCACAGATACGCAGTATTTT
.,TRBV18,.,TRBJ1-5,CASSPALQNQPQHF,TGTGCCAGCTCACCAGCTCTCCAGAATCAGCCCCAGCATTTT
.,TRBV21-1,.,TRBJ2-7,CASSTHSGRADNSYEQYF,TGTGCCAGCAGCACCCACAGCGGGCGCGCAGACAACTCCTACGAGCAGTACTTC
.,TRBV7-8,.,TRBJ1-3,CASSLAEAIYF,TGTGCCAGCAGCTTAGCGGAGGCCATATATTTT
.,TRBV28,.,TRBJ1-5,CATTSGPRGQPQHF,TGTGCCACTACCTCAGGGCCGAGAGGTCAGCCCCAGCATTTT
.,TRBV7-9,.,TRBJ1-2,CASSVSKNGYTF,TGTGCCAGCAGCGTAAGCAAGAACGGCTACACCTTC
few,TRBV6-1,.,TRBJ1-4,CASTWGGTDEKLFF,TGTGCCAGCACCTGGGGAGGGACTGATGAAAAACTGTTTTTT
.,TRBV5-4,.,TRBJ2-1,CASSPKTGSYNEQFF,TGTGCCAGCAGCCCAAAAACAGGCTCCTACAATGAGCAGTTCTTC